This note documents a single T cell receptor (beta chain) sequence. As processed by the authors: Nucleated cell counts were estimated from reference gene primer amplification. The table came from immunoSEQ multiplex PCR; TCRdb's copy has only in-frame clones and leaves some out. That table furnishes V, J and clone size, whereas the DNA furnished D and trimming. This sample carries more than 65,000 clones, 70% to 90% of them seen once, and the ten largest clones take almost 5.5%. This entry belongs to a study of blood T cell repertoires in COVID-19. Background on the study: COVID-19 samples, acute and convalescent, were from the United States, Italy and Spain. PBMCs, B-cell-depleted T cells, or T cells were the source of the cDNA or gDNA that made up the material.

Germline V gene lookup returns CDR1 SGHTA and CDR2 FQGTGA. V trimming: 2 bases; J trimming: 1 base; junction bases outside the gene matches: 10. This CDR3 contains 17 residues. The sequence came from a man aged 55-75 years with acute or convalescent COVID-19. Source material: peripheral blood. The V call is TRBV7-3, the J call TRBJ2-7; 8 bases fit TRBD2. The CDR3 sequence: CASSLGPLGGGSYEQYF. The DNA of the CDR3 is TGTGCCAGCAGCTTAGGACCTTTAGGCGGGGGGTCCTACGAGCAGTACTTC.